This T cell receptor (beta chain) was obtained from a study of identical twins. Study-level findings and limits: Insertions were reduced in abundant cord blood beta clonotypes but not in memory repertoires. In drawing conclusions, the study used cross-sectional statistical analysis and did not follow the same donors. A partial confounding effect on zero-insertion analyses could come from invariant MAIT and iNKT cells.

To note about this clonotype: The antigen remains unidentified.

In TCRdb, the 5' RACE reads were re-called with MiXCR into one record per CDR3 protein. The sample records about 660,000 distinct CDR3 sequences, 8% to 9% being singletons. The CDR3 covers 13 residues. V lost 4 bases and J 7 bases, leaving 11 bases between the germline ends. Germline CDR1 reads LGHNA; CDR2 reads YSLEER. The data were also submitted as part of a second study, on yellow fever vaccine responses in identical twins.

The TCR originated in a young woman in good health. Specimen: PBMCs. The chain carries TRBV4-3 and TRBJ2-1; D is unresolved. The CDR3 nucleotides read TGCGCCAGCAGCCCTTTAGTGGGGAATGAGCAGTTCTTC. Its translation: CASSPLVGNEQFF.